Below, one T cell receptor (beta chain) is given with its context. Its antigen is not known. Some clones are missing from TCRdb's copy, which holds only in-frame ones; the method was immunoSEQ multiplex PCR. The sample shows some 2.4 million clones, roughly 93% of them seen only once. This sample is drawn from a study of shared clonotypes between healthy human individuals. The CDR3 covers 15 residues. J lost 4 bases, V lost 5 bases, and 7 bases had no gene match. Germline-derived CDR1 and CDR2 are KGHSH and LQKENI. General observations from the study: The sampled material consisted only of blood, and tissue repertoires are likely to differ. Inspection by rarefaction showed sorted-subset sequencing to be incomplete despite large depth.

Sequencing was carried out using naive CD4+ T cells from PBMCs. Documented subset: CD45RA+ positively selected. This receptor was taken from a man aged 18 to 35 in good health. Some clones in this sample may be carry-over from other donors' samples. The chain combines TRBV18 with TRBJ2-3, with 9 positions matching TRBD1. CDR3: CASSTGQGNADTQYF. The CDR3 bases are TGTGCCAGCTCAACGGGACAGGGAAACGCAGATACGCAGTATTTT.